Detailed here is one TCR beta chain. Stated time point: cycle 4 day 1 (C4D1), after 6 weeks of nivolumab. Each patient relapsed following autologous stem cell transplantation, and prior brentuximab vedotin exposure differed. Per germline, CDR1 LGHNA and CDR2 YSLEER. Unmatched junction bases numbered 8, after V lost 1 base and J lost 5 bases. The CDR3 length is 18 residues. Method: immunoSEQ multiplex PCR; TCRdb's copy keeps in-frame clones and lacks some. The table records about 24,000 clones, around 84% of them present only once. These data are taken from a study of PD-1 blockade in classical Hodgkin lymphoma.

This sequence joins TRBV4-3 and TRBJ2-2; TRBD2 agrees at 12 bases. The TCR comes from a human donor with classical Hodgkin lymphoma. This specimen consisted of peripheral blood mononuclear cells (PBMCs), obtained before the fourth cycle of nivolumab. CDR3: CASSQVLAGGPITGELFF. The CDR3 DNA follows: TGCGCCAGCAGCCAAGTGCTAGCGGGAGGGCCTATAACCGGGGAGCTGTTTTTT.